The text below deals with one T cell receptor (beta chain). This sample is part of a study of Ad26.COV2.S vaccination and SARS-CoV-2 variants. The sample's treatment: about 20 received Ad26.COV2.S at low or high dose, single or two shots; about 5 received placebo; per-sample allocation not given. Day 63 following the first vaccine or placebo injection was when the samples were taken. The germline V gene encodes CDR1 SGHRS and CDR2 YFSETQ. The CDR3 consists of 14 residues. Trimming took 4 bases from V and 4 from J; bases not matched to a gene: 4. Measured with immunoSEQ multiplex PCR; TCRdb has only the in-frame clones, and not every one. This sample yields roughly 700,000 clones, of which approximately 88% are seen a single time; about 1.5% belongs to the top ten.

The origin of this receptor is a person aged 18-60 years who received the Ad26.COV2.S COVID-19 vaccine or a placebo. J is TRBJ2-3 and V is TRBV5-1; TRBD2 matches 9 bases. The material was peripheral blood, obtained in a trial of Ad26.COV2.S vaccine versus placebo. In nucleotides, the CDR3 is TGCGCCAGCAGCACGACTAGCGGCTCAGATACGCAGTATTTT. Translated, it gives CASSTTSGSDTQYF.